This entry lists 25 T cell receptor beta chains sequenced from one sample in a study of control samples from healthy donors and cancer patients. The assay was immunoSEQ multiplex PCR, and TCRdb's table has in-frame clones only and misses some. This table holds 100,000 to 120,000 clones, around 80% found once. Sequences were obtained from blood. All receptors derive from a young man in good health.

This chain uses TRBV27 with TRBJ2-5; 9 positions agree with TRBD2. The CDR3 is 17 residues long. CDR1 is MNHEY, CDR2 SMNVEV, per germline (reference sequence). V shed 1 base and J 4 bases; nucleotides not matched to a gene: 10. Here the CDR3 reads CASSLLSSGAPRETQYF. The DNA of the CDR3 is TGTGCCAGCAGTTTATTGTCTAGCGGGGCTCCGAGAGAGACCCAGTACTTC.

This sequence joins TRBV11-2 and TRBJ1-2; D is uncertain. V lost 6 bases and J lost 5, with 16 bases in between. The CDR3 has 14 amino acids. Germline CDR1 SGHAT, CDR2 FQNNGV. The DNA for the CDR3 is TGTGCCAGCAGGGCTTTGACGGGTCGATATGGCTACACCTTC. This sequence encodes CASRALTGRYGYTF.

The chain uses TRBV14 and TRBJ2-7, with 9 bases that match TRBD1. CDR1 and CDR2 (germline): SGHDN, FVKESK. This CDR3 contains 14 residues. The junction had 3 bases not matched to a gene; V was cut back by 3 bases and J by 3 bases. CDR3 coding DNA: TGTGCCAGCAGCCACGGGACAGGGATCTACGAGCAGTACTTC. Amino acid sequence: CASSHGTGIYEQYF.

The rearrangement links TRBV2 to TRBJ1-1; TRBD1 aligns across 8 bases. V was clipped by 6 bases and J by 4 bases; unmatched bases: 10. There are 15 residues in the CDR3. The germline CDR1 and CDR2 sequences are SNHLY and FYNNEI. Here the CDR3 DNA reads TGTGCCAGCAGCGACCTCGCAGGGGGCCCCACTGAAGCTTTCTTT. Its translation is CASSDLAGGPTEAFF.

The chain carries TRBV14 and TRBJ1-3; D is ambiguous. Per the germline V gene, CDR1 is SGHDN and CDR2 is FVKESK. V gave up 1 base and J gave up 4 bases, with 5 bases separating them. CDR3 length: 13 amino acids. CDR3 protein: CASSQVRGNTIYF. The CDR3 DNA is TGTGCCAGCAGCCAAGTGAGGGGAAACACCATATATTTT.

The chain has TRBV6-5 and TRBJ2-7; perhaps TRBD2 as D (6 bases). The CDR3 extends over 13 amino acids. The V gene's germline CDR1 is MNHEY and CDR2 SVGAGI. V lost 6 bases, J lost 7 bases, and 16 bases lay in between. CDR3 loop: CASRHSAAGEQYV. The CDR3, as DNA: TGTGCCAGCAGACATTCGGCGGCGGGGGAGCAGTACGTC.

The V and J genes are TRBV4-3 and TRBJ2-3; 9 nucleotides match TRBD1. The V gene's germline CDR1 is LGHNA and CDR2 YSLEER. The CDR3 covers 15 residues. With 4 bases clipped from V and 6 bases from J, the junction kept 8 bases outside the gene matches. The CDR3 nucleotides are TGCGCCAGCAGCCTAAGACAGGGGGGTGAGGATACGCAGTATTTT. Translating it yields CASSLRQGGEDTQYF.

The chain recombines TRBV6-5 with TRBJ2-1, with 7 bases identical to TRBD2. The germline V gene has CDR1 MNHEY and CDR2 SVGAGI. Trimming at V came to 8 bases and at J to 2 bases, leaving 6 bases not matched to a gene. CDR3 length: 14 residues. CDR3 DNA: TGTGCCAGCGCCCTGACTAGCACCTACAATGAGCAGTTCTTC. It encodes CASALTSTYNEQFF.

J is TRBJ1-2 and V is TRBV7-2, with TRBD1 matching 9 bases. There are 16 residues in the CDR3. V was pared by 4 bases and J by 5 bases, with 11 bases of the junction left unmatched. Germline-derived CDR1 and CDR2 are SGHTA and FQGNSA. The CDR3 DNA is TGTGCCAGCAGCTCAGGTGGGACAGGGCGGAGGTATGGCTACACCTTC. It codes for CASSSGGTGRRYGYTF.

J is TRBJ2-5 and V is TRBV5-8; D is perhaps TRBD1 (6 bases). V was cut by 2 bases and J by 3 bases, with 17 bases left in between. Germline assignment: CDR1 SGHTS and CDR2 YDEGEE. The CDR3 sequence is 16 residues long. The CDR3 DNA follows: TGTGCCAGCAGCTTTTGGAACAACCAGGGGAAAGAGACCCAGTACTTC. Protein: CASSFWNNQGKETQYF.

A single count supports this clone. The chain joins TRBV7-9 to TRBJ2-2; TRBD2 matches 15 bases. The CDR3 spans 18 residues. Looked up from germline, CDR1 is SEHNR and CDR2 is FQNEAQ (reference sequence). J lost 6 bases, V lost 4 bases, and 9 bases had no gene match. The CDR3, as DNA: TGTGCCAGCAGCTCCGGACTAGCGGGGGGGCCTATCCCCGGGGAGCTGTTTTTT. As protein: CASSSGLAGGPIPGELFF.

The chain has TRBV7-2 and TRBJ2-2, with D unresolved. V was trimmed by 7 bases and J by 6 bases, leaving 12 bases between them. The CDR3 contains 13 residues. CDR1 and CDR2 from the germline V gene are SGHTA and FQGNSA. Here the CDR3 reads CASNQVRAGELFF. CDR3 nucleotide sequence: TGTGCCAGCAACCAGGTCCGGGCCGGGGAGCTGTTTTTT.

CDR3 loop: CASSRSDRTSSGNTIYF. As DNA, the CDR3 is TGCGCCAGCAGCCGATCGGACAGGACCAGCTCTGGAAACACCATATATTTT. The chain recombines TRBV4-1 with TRBJ1-3; 7 bases map to TRBD1. CDR1 MGHRA and CDR2 YSYEKL come from the germline V gene. The CDR3 runs 17 residues. The V and J ends lost 4 bases and 0 bases, in that order; junction bases with no gene match: 9.

The chain is built from TRBV25-1 and TRBJ1-1; 10 nucleotides match TRBD1. Germline V gene lookup returns CDR1 MGHDK and CDR2 SYGVNS. Trimming cost V 6 bases and J 4 bases; bases outside gene matches: 8. This CDR3 comprises 15 residues. The CDR3 sequence: CASSPRQGATTEAFF. The CDR3 DNA reads TGTGCCAGCAGCCCTCGACAGGGGGCGACCACTGAAGCTTTCTTT.

The rearrangement links TRBV7-2 to TRBJ2-7, with D possibly being TRBD1 (5 bases). CDR1 is SGHTA and CDR2 is FQGNSA in the germline V gene. This CDR3 has 15 residues. V lost 2 bases to trimming and J lost 4 bases, with 15 bases between them. CDR3 in amino acids: CASSLSAGSAYEQYV. CDR3 coding DNA: TGTGCCAGCAGCTTAAGTGCAGGGTCGGCGTACGAGCAGTACGTC.

This clone showed up just once. This chain links TRBV12-3 or TRBV12-4 with TRBJ2-7; D call uncertain. This CDR3 comprises 13 residues. V was cut by 7 bases and J by 7 bases, with 17 bases left in between. The CDR3 bases are TGTGCCAGCATGGGTGGGGTTTCGGGTGAGCAGTACGTC. Translating it yields CASMGGVSGEQYV.

The chain combines TRBV5-5 with TRBJ2-7, with 10 bases that match TRBD2. V lost 2 bases and J lost 4; bases outside the gene matches: 3. Germline assignment: CDR1 SGHKS and CDR2 YYEKEE (reference sequence). The CDR3 length is 14 residues. Here the CDR3 DNA reads TGTGCCAGCAGCTTTCGACTAGCGGGTTACGAGCAGTACTTC. Its translation is CASSFRLAGYEQYF.

The gene calls are TRBV5-4 and TRBJ1-2; a weak D match, TRBD1 (6 bases). The V gene lost 4 bases and the J gene lost 3 bases, with 13 bases spanning the gap. Germline-derived CDR1 and CDR2 are SGHNT and YYREEE (reference sequence). The CDR3 contains 14 residues. The DNA for the CDR3 is TGTGCCAGCAGCCTCGGGACATTCGACTATGGCTACACCTTC. Its protein product is CASSLGTFDYGYTF.

The chain recombines TRBV27 with TRBJ2-1; D possibly uses TRBD1 or TRBD2 (6 bases each). The germline gives CDR1 MNHEY, CDR2 SMNVEV (reference sequence). The CDR3 totals 17 residues. Between the trimmed V and J ends, which lost 5 bases and 0 bases, there was a span of 17 bases. The CDR3 DNA reads as TGTGCCAGCAGTCTAAGGACGGGGGCTAGCTCCTACAATGAGCAGTTCTTC. It codes for CASSLRTGASSYNEQFF.

The chain links TRBV5-4 to TRBJ2-2, with D perhaps matching TRBD2 (6 bases). CDR3 size: 15 residues. Per germline, CDR1 SGHNT and CDR2 YYREEE (reference sequence). Trimming took 2 bases from V and 6 from J, leaving 14 bases between them. The CDR3 loop reads CASSLPIGGAGELFF. The CDR3, as DNA: TGTGCCAGCAGCTTACCCATAGGAGGGGCCGGGGAGCTGTTTTTT.

J is TRBJ2-2 and V is TRBV18, with TRBD1 matching over 10 bases. V lost 5 bases, J lost 1 base, and 7 bases stayed unmatched. This CDR3 contains 17 residues. Germline V gives CDR1 KGHSH, CDR2 LQKENI. In DNA, the CDR3 is TGTGCCAGCTCATTTGGACAGGGGGTGCTGAACACCGGGGAGCTGTTTTTT. This translates into CASSFGQGVLNTGELFF.

This clone was seen a few times. Other nucleotide sequences from this sample produce the same CDR3. This chain links TRBV5-6 with TRBJ1-5; a weak D match, TRBD1 (5 bases). V lost 1 base and J lost 1, with 12 bases in between. The CDR3 is made up of 16 amino acids. In germline, CDR1 is SGHDT, CDR2 YYEEEE. The CDR3 DNA reads TGTGCCAGCAGCTTGAGGGCGGGGCGCAGCAATCAGCCCCAGCATTTT. Amino acid sequence: CASSLRAGRSNQPQHF.

V gene TRBV15 combines with J gene TRBJ2-5; unclear D gene. Per the germline V gene, CDR1 is LNHNV and CDR2 is YYDKDF (reference sequence). The CDR3 spans 12 residues. Trimming took 5 bases from V and 5 from J, leaving 9 bases between them. The CDR3 bases are TGTGCCACCAGCCCCGGCTGGGAGACCCAGTACTTC. Protein sequence: CATSPGWETQYF.

The rearrangement uses TRBV10-3 and TRBJ2-5, with D possibly matching TRBD1 (6 bases). The V end was cut by 5 bases, the J end by 4 bases, with 17 bases between. Germline CDR1 is ENHRY and CDR2 is SYGVKD. CDR3 length: 15 residues. For the CDR3, the DNA is TGTGCCATCAGTCCAGGGGCGACTACCGGAGAGACCCAGTACTTC. This sequence encodes CAISPGATTGETQYF.

This chain joins TRBV4-1 and TRBJ2-7; 9 bases align to TRBD2. V shed 0 bases and J 1 base; nucleotides not matched to a gene: 1. CDR3 size: 15 residues. CDR1 MGHRA and CDR2 YSYEKL come from the germline V gene. CDR3 residues: CASSQDLAGSYEQYV. In DNA form, the CDR3 reads TGCGCCAGCAGCCAAGATCTAGCGGGGTCCTACGAGCAGTACGTC.